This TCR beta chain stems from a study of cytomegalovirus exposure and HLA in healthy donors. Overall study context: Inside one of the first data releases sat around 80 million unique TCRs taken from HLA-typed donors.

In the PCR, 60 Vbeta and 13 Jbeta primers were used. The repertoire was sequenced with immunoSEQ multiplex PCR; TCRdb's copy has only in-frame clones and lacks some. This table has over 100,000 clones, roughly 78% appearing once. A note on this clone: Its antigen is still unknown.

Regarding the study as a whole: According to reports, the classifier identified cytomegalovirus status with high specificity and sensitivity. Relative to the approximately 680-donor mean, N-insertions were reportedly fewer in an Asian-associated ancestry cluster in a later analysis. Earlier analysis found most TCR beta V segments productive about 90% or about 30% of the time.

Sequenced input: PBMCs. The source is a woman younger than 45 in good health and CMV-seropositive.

The DNA of the CDR3 is TGTGCCAGCAGTTTACTCAGGGTGGGAAACAATCAGCCCCAGCATTTT. Its translation: CASSLLRVGNNQPQHF. The chain employs TRBV28 and TRBJ1-5; D may be TRBD1 (5 bases). Germline CDR1 is MDHEN and CDR2 is SYDVKM. The CDR3 spans 16 residues. Deletions cut 2 bases from V and 3 bases from J, with 14 bases between.